The subject of this entry is one TCR beta chain. The data originate from a study of blood T cell repertoires in COVID-19. Assay used: immunoSEQ multiplex PCR; TCRdb lists only in-frame clones, some missing. The data contain a few hundred thousand clones, 88% of them singletons. This CDR3 region has 15 residues. Germline lookup yields CDR1 LGHNT and CDR2 FRNRAP. Trimming shortened V by 2 bases and J by 3 bases, and 10 bases separated the two germline ends. The sample comprised PBMCs or T cells enriched from blood (not recorded which). The chain has TRBV12-5 and TRBJ2-2, with D possibly matching TRBD1 (6 bases). This sequence originates from a woman aged 18-29 years who had recovered from COVID-19. The CDR3 DNA is TGTGCTAGTGGTTTGTTTGGGGGCTACACCGGGGAGCTGTTTTTT. Encoded protein: CASGLFGGYTGELFF.